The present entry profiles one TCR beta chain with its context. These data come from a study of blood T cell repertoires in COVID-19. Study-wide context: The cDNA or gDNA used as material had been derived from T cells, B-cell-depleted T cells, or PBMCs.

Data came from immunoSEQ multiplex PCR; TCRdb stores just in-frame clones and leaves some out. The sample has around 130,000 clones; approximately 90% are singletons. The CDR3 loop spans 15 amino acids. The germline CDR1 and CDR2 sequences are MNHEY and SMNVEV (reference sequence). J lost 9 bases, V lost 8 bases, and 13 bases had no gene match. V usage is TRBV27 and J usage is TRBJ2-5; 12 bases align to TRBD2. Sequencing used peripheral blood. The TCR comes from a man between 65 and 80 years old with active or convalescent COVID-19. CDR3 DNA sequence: TGTGCCAGCTCCCCTCGACTAGCGGGGGCCGGGGCCCAGTACTTC. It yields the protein CASSPRLAGAGAQYF.